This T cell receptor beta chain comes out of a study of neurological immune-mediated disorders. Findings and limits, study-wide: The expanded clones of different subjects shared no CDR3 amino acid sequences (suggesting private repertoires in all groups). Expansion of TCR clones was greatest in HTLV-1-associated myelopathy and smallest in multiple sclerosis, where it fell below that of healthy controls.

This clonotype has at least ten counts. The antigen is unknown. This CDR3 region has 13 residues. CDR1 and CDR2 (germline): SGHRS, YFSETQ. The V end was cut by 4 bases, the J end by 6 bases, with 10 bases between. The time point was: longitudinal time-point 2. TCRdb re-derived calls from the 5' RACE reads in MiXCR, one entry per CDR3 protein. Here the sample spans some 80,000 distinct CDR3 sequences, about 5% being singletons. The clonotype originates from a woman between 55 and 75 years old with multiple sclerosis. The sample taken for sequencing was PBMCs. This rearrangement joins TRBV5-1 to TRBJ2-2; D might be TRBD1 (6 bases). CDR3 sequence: CASSPGVSGELFF. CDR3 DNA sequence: TGCGCCAGCAGCCCAGGGGTATCCGGGGAGCTGTTTTTT.